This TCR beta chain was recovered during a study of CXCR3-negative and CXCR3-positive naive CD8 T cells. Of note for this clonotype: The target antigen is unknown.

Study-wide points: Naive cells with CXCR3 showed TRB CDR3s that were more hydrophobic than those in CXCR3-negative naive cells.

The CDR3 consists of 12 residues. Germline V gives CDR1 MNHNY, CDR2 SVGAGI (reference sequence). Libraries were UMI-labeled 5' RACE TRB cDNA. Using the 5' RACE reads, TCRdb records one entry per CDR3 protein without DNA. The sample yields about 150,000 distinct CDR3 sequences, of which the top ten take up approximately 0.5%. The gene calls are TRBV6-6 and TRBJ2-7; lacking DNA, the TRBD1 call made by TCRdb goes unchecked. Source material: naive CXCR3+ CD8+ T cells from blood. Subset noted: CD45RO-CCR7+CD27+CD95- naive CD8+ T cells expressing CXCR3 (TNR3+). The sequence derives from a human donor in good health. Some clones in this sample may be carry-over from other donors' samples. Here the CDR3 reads CASSTGGYEQYF.